One sample yielded the 18 T cell receptor beta chains listed below, sequenced in a study of T-cell reconstitution after alpha-beta-depleted transplantation in children. For TCRbeta, the library was prepared with unique molecular identifiers. TCRdb re-called the PCR reads with MiXCR, one entry per CDR3 protein. The sample has about 980,000 distinct CDR3 sequences, about 29% seen once. Sequencing used PBMCs, mostly from graft donor cells, obtained 360 days after TCRalphabeta/CD19-depleted stem cell transplant. The receptors were sampled from a boy less than two years old who had a stem cell transplant for SCID, so the T cells may come from the graft donor.

This chain links TRBV7-8 with TRBJ1-1; D gene ambiguous. The V and J ends lost 4 bases and 5 bases respectively, with 11 bases between them. Germline CDR1 reads SGHVS; CDR2 reads FQNEAQ. The CDR3 is made up of 13 amino acids. The CDR3 reads CASSSMGGTEAFF. In DNA, the CDR3 is TGTGCCAGCAGCTCCATGGGAGGGACTGAAGCTTTCTTT.

This clonotype was counted between two and nine times. V and J are TRBV5-1 and TRBJ1-1; D remains unclear. The CDR3 has 13 residues. V lost 4 bases and J 1 base, leaving 8 bases between the germline ends. CDR1 and CDR2 (germline): SGHRS, YFSETQ. The CDR3 coding sequence is TGCGCCAGCAGCCGTAATGGGAACACTGAAGCTTTCTTT. It codes for CASSRNGNTEAFF.

The J gene is TRBJ2-7, the V gene TRBV5-6, with D possibly matching TRBD1 (6 bases). The length of the CDR3 is 14 residues. Germline CDR1 SGHDT, CDR2 YYEEEE. With 1 base removed from V and 2 bases from J, the gap between germline ends came to 10 bases. The CDR3 bases are TGTGCCAGCAGCTTGACAGGACAGCCCTACGAGCAGTACTTC. Residues: CASSLTGQPYEQYF.

This clonotype was seen more than once but under ten times. The rearrangement links TRBV6-5 to TRBJ2-2; no definite D call. CDR3 length equals 15 residues. Trimming shortened V by 4 bases and J by 0 bases, and 9 bases separated the two germline ends. Germline values: CDR1 MNHEY, CDR2 SVGAGI. The CDR3 spells CASSWELTNTGELFF. Here the CDR3 DNA reads TGTGCCAGCAGTTGGGAATTAACGAACACCGGGGAGCTGTTTTTT.

This chain links TRBV15 with TRBJ2-5, with no clear D. The CDR3 is 15 residues long. The V gene's germline CDR1 is LNHNV and CDR2 YYDKDF (reference sequence). Trimming pared 0 bases from V and 0 bases from J, leaving 8 bases between. Written as DNA, the CDR3 is TGTGCCACCAGCAGAGATCTGGCAGACCAAGAGACCCAGTACTTC. Amino acid sequence: CATSRDLADQETQYF.

The genes are TRBV20-1 and TRBJ2-7; 12 positions agree with TRBD1. This CDR3 is 14 amino acids long. Looked up from germline, CDR1 is DFQATT and CDR2 is SNEGSKA (reference sequence). J was trimmed by 7 bases and V by 3 bases; bases with no gene match: 7. CDR3 in amino acids: CSASPGQGAREQYF. Written as DNA, the CDR3 is TGCAGTGCTAGCCCGGGACAGGGGGCGAGGGAGCAGTACTTC.

This clonotype was detected a few times. V gene TRBV25-1 combines with J gene TRBJ2-5, with D possibly being TRBD1 (6 bases). The germline V gene encodes CDR1 MGHDK and CDR2 SYGVNS. V was shortened by 0 bases and J by 2 bases, with 13 bases between the two germline ends. CDR3 length: 16 residues. The CDR3 region is CASSEYRGNNQETQYF. CDR3 nucleotides: TGTGCCAGCAGTGAATATAGGGGGAACAATCAAGAGACCCAGTACTTC.

This clonotype was recorded a few times. The chain has TRBV4-2 and TRBJ2-3, with 7 positions matching TRBD2. Germline CDR1 reads LGHNA; CDR2 reads YNFKEQ. Unmatched junction bases numbered 8, after V lost 4 bases and J lost 1 base. The CDR3 is 16 residues long. CDR3: CASSLAGLLGTDTQYF. The CDR3 DNA reads as TGTGCCAGCAGCCTAGCGGGCCTACTAGGCACAGATACGCAGTATTTT.

In DNA, the CDR3 is TGTGCCAGCAGTTTATCTCCTAGACTAGCGGGGACGGGCGAGCAGTACTTC. Protein product: CASSLSPRLAGTGEQYF. The chain uses TRBV27 and TRBJ2-7; 11 positions match TRBD2. Trimming at V came to 0 bases and at J to 6 bases, leaving 10 bases not matched to a gene. The CDR3 length is 17 residues. CDR1 MNHEY and CDR2 SMNVEV come from the germline V gene (reference sequence).

The chain recombines TRBV5-6 with TRBJ2-5; D might be TRBD1 or TRBD2, each matching 6 bases. The length of the CDR3 is 16 residues. The germline V gene encodes CDR1 SGHDT and CDR2 YYEEEE. Trimming stripped 5 bases from V and 2 bases from J, with 19 bases between. The CDR3 spells CASSHQGTLFQETQYF. The CDR3 DNA follows: TGTGCCAGCAGTCACCAGGGGACTTTATTTCAAGAGACCCAGTACTTC.

This clonotype appeared a few times. The rearrangement joins TRBV11-2 to TRBJ2-1, with 8 bases that match TRBD2. The CDR3 has 15 residues. V trimming: 2 bases; J trimming: 4 bases; junction bases outside the gene matches: 4. Germline loops: CDR1 SGHAT, CDR2 FQNNGV. The CDR3 nucleotides read TGTGCCAGCAGCTTAATGTCTAGCGGGTACAATGAGCAGTTCTTC. Translation: CASSLMSSGYNEQFF.

There are a few counts of this clonotype. The chain links TRBV20-1 to TRBJ1-1; 8 bases fit TRBD1. CDR3 length: 15 residues. Per the germline V gene, CDR1 is DFQATT and CDR2 is SNEGSKA (reference sequence). Trimming at V came to 1 base and at J to 2 bases, leaving 6 bases not matched to a gene. CDR3 bases: TGCAGTGCTAGAGCGGGGACAGGATACAACACTGAAGCTTTCTTT. Translated: CSARAGTGYNTEAFF.

V gene TRBV11-2 combines with J gene TRBJ2-3, with D possibly being TRBD1 (5 bases). Trimming shortened V by 3 bases and J by 4 bases, and 14 bases separated the two germline ends. The CDR3 loop spans 15 amino acids. Germline V CDR1 and CDR2: SGHAT, FQNNGV. The CDR3 nucleotides are TGTGCCAGCAGCTTGGGCACCAGGGCGGCAGATACGCAGTATTTT. The encoded protein is CASSLGTRAADTQYF.

V usage is TRBV24-1 and J usage is TRBJ2-3, with TRBD2 matching 8 bases. This CDR3 has 16 amino acids. Trimming cost V 4 bases and J 1 base; bases outside gene matches: 6. CDR1 and CDR2 (germline): KGHDR, SFDVKD. The CDR3 loop reads CATSDPSGGRTDTQYF. CDR3 nucleotides: TGTGCCACCAGTGACCCGAGCGGGGGTCGCACAGATACGCAGTATTTT.

The V call is TRBV6-2 or TRBV6-3, the J call TRBJ2-5; 14 bases are a match to TRBD2. After removal of 6 bases from V and 13 bases from J, the junction contained 13 bases not matched to a gene. Germline V CDR1 and CDR2: MNHEY, SVGEGT. This CDR3 contains 15 residues. In DNA form, the CDR3 reads TGTGCCAGCAGGACCGGACTAGCGGGGGGACCCATCGGGTACTTC. As protein: CASRTGLAGGPIGYF.

The CDR3 DNA follows: TGTGCCAGCAGTGGGGCCCACACTTTAACCTACAATGAGCAGTTCTTC. Translated, it gives CASSGAHTLTYNEQFF. V gene TRBV25-1 combines with J gene TRBJ2-1, with no clear D. This CDR3 contains 16 residues. The V gene lost 4 bases and the J gene lost 2 bases, with 15 bases spanning the gap. Germline lookup yields CDR1 MGHDK and CDR2 SYGVNS.

The chain employs TRBV29-1 and TRBJ2-2; the D is unclear. From germline, CDR1 is SQVTM and CDR2 ANQGSEA. Trimming left V 4 bases short and J 4 bases short, with 13 bases between. The CDR3 is 14 residues long. CDR3 region: CSVALRQFTGELFF. In nucleotides, the CDR3 is TGCAGCGTTGCTCTTAGGCAATTCACCGGGGAGCTGTTTTTT.

The chain joins TRBV20-1 to TRBJ1-1, with D unclear. V lost 0 bases to trimming and J lost 1 base, with 9 bases between them. Germline CDR1 and CDR2: DFQATT and SNEGSKA (reference sequence). The CDR3 has 14 amino acids. The CDR3 sequence is CSAREGYQNTEAFF. The CDR3 DNA is TGCAGTGCTAGAGAGGGATATCAGAACACTGAAGCTTTCTTT.